This TCR beta chain is drawn from a study of siplizumab effects on memory and regulatory T cells. Sequencing was performed with immunoSEQ multiplex PCR; in TCRdb, only in-frame clones are kept and a portion is missing. The sample yields around 100,000 clones, 94% seen once. With V trimmed by 0 bases and J by 11 bases, 3 bases remained unmatched. Germline V gene data show CDR1 as SGHNT and CDR2 as YYREEE (reference sequence). There are 12 residues in the CDR3. Details on this clone: Its target is not known.

Study-wide points: Naive T cells seemed more diverse than memory cells; they also seemed major alloresponse contributors. The authors could not assign a naive or memory phenotype to roughly 75-97% of proliferating CD4+ or CD8+ clones.

The V gene is TRBV5-4, the J gene TRBJ2-7; TRBD2 agrees at 9 bases. Sequences were obtained from non-Treg CD4+ T cells sorted from blood. The TCR originated in a human donor in good health. CDR3 loop: CASSLGTSAKYF. The CDR3 DNA follows: TGTGCCAGCAGCTTGGGGACTAGCGCCAAGTACTTC.